Following are 32 T cell receptor beta chains from one sample sequenced in a study of blood T cell repertoires in COVID-19. The method was immunoSEQ multiplex PCR; TCRdb's version includes in-frame clones alone and lacks a portion of them. The table lists about 270,000 clones, 85% to 90% of them singletons. The sequencing input was peripheral blood. These receptors were obtained from a woman in her thirties with COVID-19, enrolled during active disease.

The J gene is TRBJ2-5, the V gene TRBV27, with D tentatively TRBD2 (7 bases). CDR3 length: 15 amino acids. Trimming took off 6 bases at V and 5 bases at J, with 19 bases between the two ends. CDR1 is MNHEY and CDR2 is SMNVEV in the germline V gene (reference sequence). The DNA for the CDR3 is TGTGCCAGCAGGGGGGTGTGGGGGGGCGATGAGACCCAGTACTTC. This sequence encodes CASRGVWGGDETQYF.

The chain is built from TRBV28 and TRBJ1-1; 9 nucleotides match TRBD1. V trimming: 7 bases; J trimming: 6 bases; junction bases outside the gene matches: 15. The germline V gene encodes CDR1 MDHEN and CDR2 SYDVKM. CDR3 length equals 16 residues. The CDR3: CASKVRRTGENPEAFF. CDR3 DNA: TGTGCCAGCAAAGTAAGGCGGACAGGGGAAAACCCTGAAGCTTTCTTT.

This chain links TRBV10-2 with TRBJ2-5; D uncertain. CDR1 and CDR2 (germline): WSHSY, SAAADI. Trimming shortened V by 3 bases and J by 5 bases, and 10 bases separated the two germline ends. This CDR3 comprises 13 residues. The CDR3 DNA reads as TGCGCCAGCAGTGAACGCTACCGGGAGACCCAGTACTTC. Amino acids: CASSERYRETQYF.

The chain joins TRBV18 to TRBJ2-1, with 9 bases matching TRBD2. The V gene's germline CDR1 is KGHSH and CDR2 LQKENI. This CDR3 region has 17 residues. J lost 6 bases, V lost 1 base, and 10 bases had no gene match. The CDR3 DNA is TGTGCCAGCTCACCACTGAAGGGGCTAGCGGGGCCCAATGAGCAGTTCTTC. This translates into CASSPLKGLAGPNEQFF.

The chain carries TRBV11-2 and TRBJ1-2, with a weak D call TRBD1 (5 bases). The length of the CDR3 is 15 residues. Germline lookup yields CDR1 SGHAT and CDR2 FQNNGV. V shed 6 bases and J shed 2 bases, with 16 bases lying between them. The CDR3 DNA is TGTGCCAGCAGTTCGGTAAGACAGACCAACTATGGCTACACCTTC. Its protein product is CASSSVRQTNYGYTF.

V is TRBV6-5 and J is TRBJ1-2; 8 bases line up with TRBD1. CDR3 length equals 14 residues. V was pared by 2 bases and J by 7 bases, with 6 bases of the junction left unmatched. Germline CDR1 and CDR2: MNHEY and SVGAGI. The CDR3 here is CASSYRAGGTGYTF. The CDR3 DNA is TGTGCCAGCAGTTACAGGGCAGGGGGCACTGGCTACACCTTC.

This clone was counted between two and nine times. V and J are TRBV19 and TRBJ1-2; possible D gene TRBD1, 5 bases. CDR3 length: 17 amino acids. Germline values: CDR1 LNHDA, CDR2 SQIVND (reference sequence). The V gene lost 7 bases and the J gene lost 0 bases, with 21 bases spanning the gap. CDR3 residues: CASKVLIRRDSNYGYTF. CDR3 bases: TGTGCCAGTAAGGTTCTCATCCGCAGGGACTCTAACTATGGCTACACCTTC. The whole variable domain, remainder taken from reference TRBV19 and TRBJ1-2, is DGGITQSPKYLFRKEGQNVTLSCEQNLNHDAMYWYRQDPGQGLRLIYYSQIVNDFQKGDIAEGYSVSREKKESFPLTVTSAQKNPTAFYLCASKVLIRRDSNYGYTFGSGTRLTVV.

This clone came up once. The genes are TRBV7-6 and TRBJ2-1, with TRBD2 matching 13 bases. V trimming: 3 bases; J trimming: 7 bases; junction bases outside the gene matches: 3. The germline V gene encodes CDR1 SGHVS and CDR2 FNYEAQ. The CDR3 is 15 residues long. CDR3 bases: TGTGCCAGCAGCTTCTGGACTAGCGGGGGAAATGAGCAGTTCTTC. Translation: CASSFWTSGGNEQFF.

The chain has TRBV7-9 and TRBJ1-2, with unresolved D. Germline CDR1 SEHNR, CDR2 FQNEAQ (reference sequence). Trimming took 5 bases from V and 5 from J, leaving 21 bases between them. CDR3 length equals 16 residues. CDR3 DNA: TGTGCCAGCAGCCACTCGAAGCTGGTAGAAGATTATGGCTACACCTTC. This gives the protein CASSHSKLVEDYGYTF. Full variable domain (missing parts from reference TRBV7-9 and TRBJ1-2): DTGVSQNPRHKITKRGQNVTFRCDPISEHNRLYWYRQTLGQGPEFLTYFQNEAQLEKSRLLSDRFSAERPKGSFSTLEIQRTEQGDSAMYLCASSHSKLVEDYGYTFGSGTRLTVV.

The chain recombines TRBV19 with TRBJ2-3; 9 bases agree with TRBD2. Trimming took 3 bases from V and 2 from J; bases not matched to a gene: 9. Germline CDR1 reads LNHDA; CDR2 reads SQIVND (reference sequence). This CDR3 comprises 17 residues. CDR3: CASSISSGGPYTDTQYF. Here the CDR3 DNA reads TGTGCCAGTAGTATTTCCAGCGGGGGGCCTTACACAGATACGCAGTATTTT. Variable domain in full (rest from reference TRBV19 and TRBJ2-3): DGGITQSPKYLFRKEGQNVTLSCEQNLNHDAMYWYRQDPGQGLRLIYYSQIVNDFQKGDIAEGYSVSREKKESFPLTVTSAQKNPTAFYLCASSISSGGPYTDTQYFGPGTRLTVL.

This clone is a singleton in its sample. The chain recombines TRBV20-1 with TRBJ1-1; 9 nucleotides line up with TRBD1. The J segment lost 8 bases and the V segment lost 6 bases, leaving 4 bases of the junction unmatched. Germline V gene sequence: CDR1 DFQATT, CDR2 SNEGSKA (reference sequence). The CDR3 sequence is 11 residues long. The CDR3 bases are TGCAGTGCCTTAGGACAGGGGGAAGCTTTCTTT. Residues: CSALGQGEAFF.

The chain combines TRBV3-1 (or the pseudogene TRBV3-2) with TRBJ2-5, with TRBD2 matching 7 bases. V lost 4 bases to trimming and J lost 4 bases; unmatched junction nucleotides: 12. CDR3 length: 16 residues. Germline values: CDR1 LGHDT, CDR2 YNNKEL (reference sequence). The CDR3 loop reads CASSPRGAGWVETQYF. Here the CDR3 DNA reads TGTGCCAGCAGCCCCCGAGGAGCGGGGTGGGTAGAGACCCAGTACTTC.

V usage is TRBV28 and J usage is TRBJ2-7; D perhaps matches TRBD1 (6 bases). Trimming took off 6 bases at V and 7 bases at J, with 22 bases between the two ends. Germline V gives CDR1 MDHEN, CDR2 SYDVKM. The CDR3 extends over 15 amino acids. The CDR3 here is CASSRSPRGVREQYF. The CDR3 bases are TGTGCCAGCAGCCGCTCCCCCAGGGGAGTTCGAGAGCAGTACTTC.

The chain combines TRBV5-1 with TRBJ2-2; 8 bases map to TRBD1. Germline trimming cut 3 bases from V and 2 bases from J; bases unmatched to any gene: 12. CDR1 and CDR2 (germline): SGHRS, YFSETQ. The CDR3 loop spans 18 amino acids. In DNA form, the CDR3 reads TGCGCCAGCAGCTGGACCCGGACAGGGATCCTAAACACCGGGGAGCTGTTTTTT. Translation: CASSWTRTGILNTGELFF.

The V and J genes are TRBV19 and TRBJ2-1, with 8 nucleotides matching TRBD2. Germline V gives CDR1 LNHDA, CDR2 SQIVND (reference sequence). With 2 bases clipped from V and 13 bases from J, the junction kept 1 base outside the gene matches. CDR3 length: 11 amino acids. The CDR3 DNA is TGTGCCAGTAGTATACGGGGGGGCCAGTTCTTC. This gives the protein CASSIRGGQFF.

As for this clone: One end of the junction varies from germline; a read error may be responsible. The gene calls are TRBV7-2 and TRBJ2-2; the D is unclear. CDR3 length: 15 amino acids. Germline CDR1 is SGHTA and CDR2 is FQGNSA. The CDR3 nucleotides read TGTGCCAGCAGCGCGCACATTAGCTTCACCGGTGAGCTGTTTTTT. This codes for CASSAHISFTGELFF.

The rearrangement joins TRBV1 to TRBJ2-1; the table's TRBD2 call for D was not verified on the DNA. TRBV1 is designated a pseudogene. The CDR3 covers 14 residues. CDR3 amino acids: CTSSQDGVDNEQFF. CDR3 nucleotides: TGCACCAGCAGCCAAGATGGAGTCGACAATGAGCAGTTCTTC.

The chain carries TRBV7-9 and TRBJ1-2; 7 nucleotides line up with TRBD1. This CDR3 has 13 amino acids. Germline CDR1 SEHNR, CDR2 FQNEAQ (reference sequence). The V segment lost 5 bases and the J segment 4 bases; nucleotides outside the gene matches: 4. The CDR3 region is CASSPTGSYGYTF. The CDR3 DNA sequence: TGTGCCAGCAGCCCGACAGGGTCCTATGGCTACACCTTC.

This clone was seen just once. The chain has TRBV29-1 and TRBJ1-1; perhaps TRBD1 as D (6 bases). From germline, CDR1 is SQVTM and CDR2 ANQGSEA. The CDR3 covers 13 residues. Trimming stripped 0 bases from V and 5 bases from J, with 10 bases between. CDR3 DNA: TGCAGCGTTGAAGATCAGCAGGGGACTGAAGCTTTCTTT. Protein sequence: CSVEDQQGTEAFF.

This clone is a singleton in its sample. The V gene is TRBV12-5, the J gene TRBJ2-2; 12 nucleotides agree with TRBD2. The CDR3 runs 17 residues. With 2 bases clipped from V and 3 bases from J, the junction kept 4 bases outside the gene matches. CDR1 LGHNT and CDR2 FRNRAP come from the germline V gene. DNA of the CDR3: TGTGCTAGTGGTTTGTCTCGACTAGCGGGGGACACCGGGGAGCTGTTTTTT. Amino acid sequence: CASGLSRLAGDTGELFF.

This chain uses TRBV20-1 with TRBJ1-1; 7 bases map to TRBD1. Trimming cost V 4 bases and J 10 bases; bases outside gene matches: 6. Germline V CDR1 and CDR2: DFQATT, SNEGSKA (reference sequence). The length of the CDR3 is 11 residues. The CDR3 DNA is TGCAGTGCTATTAGGACAGGCGGAGCTTTCTTT. Translated, it gives CSAIRTGGAFF.

The chain is built from TRBV11-2 and TRBJ1-4; 10 bases map to TRBD1. The CDR3 consists of 18 residues. Germline V CDR1 and CDR2: SGHAT, FQNNGV. With V trimmed by 0 bases and J by 8 bases, 12 bases remained unmatched. CDR3 bases: TGTGCCAGCAGCTTAGATATATCCGGGACAGGGGATCGGGAAAAACTGTTTTTT. Translation gives CASSLDISGTGDREKLFF.

The genes are TRBV29-1 and TRBJ2-3; 10 bases are shared with TRBD2. The germline CDR1 and CDR2 sequences are SQVTM and ANQGSEA. CDR3 size: 16 residues. Unmatched junction bases numbered 11, after V lost 6 bases and J lost 2 bases. The CDR3 DNA reads TGCAGCGTGGGGCGCCTAGCGGGGGCCTTCACAGATACGCAGTATTTT. This sequence encodes CSVGRLAGAFTDTQYF.

The V gene is TRBV20-1, the J gene TRBJ1-2; 8 nucleotides agree with TRBD1. V was clipped by 3 bases and J by 7 bases; unmatched bases: 13. CDR3 length: 15 residues. The germline CDR1 and CDR2 sequences are DFQATT and SNEGSKA (reference sequence). CDR3 protein: CSASASGGIVSGYTF. In nucleotides, the CDR3 is TGCAGTGCTAGTGCGTCAGGGGGCATCGTATCTGGCTACACCTTC.

The rearrangement uses TRBV19 and TRBJ2-2; 9 bases align to TRBD2. Germline trimming cut 1 base from V and 6 bases from J; bases unmatched to any gene: 3. The germline V gene encodes CDR1 LNHDA and CDR2 SQIVND (reference sequence). The CDR3 sequence is 15 residues long. The CDR3 DNA reads TGTGCCAGTAGTATAGTTGCGGGGGGGTCCGGGGAGCTGTTTTTT. Translation gives CASSIVAGGSGELFF.

This chain uses TRBV6-5 with TRBJ1-6; a possible D gene is TRBD1 (5 bases). The CDR3 is made up of 14 amino acids. Germline V lookup: CDR1 MNHEY, CDR2 SVGAGI. Trimming took off 10 bases at V and 7 bases at J, with 17 bases between the two ends. The CDR3 DNA follows: TGTGCCATACAACCAGGACAAGTGAATTCACCCCTCCACTTT. It encodes CAIQPGQVNSPLHF.

The V and J genes are TRBV2 and TRBJ1-2, with 7 bases that match TRBD1. This CDR3 is 16 amino acids long. The V segment lost 1 base and the J segment 0 bases; nucleotides outside the gene matches: 5. Germline CDR1 is SNHLY and CDR2 is FYNNEI. CDR3 residues: CASSEENRGANYGYTF. For the CDR3, the DNA is TGTGCCAGCAGTGAAGAAAACAGGGGCGCTAACTATGGCTACACCTTC.

This chain uses TRBV2 with TRBJ2-3; TRBD2 might be the D (5 bases). Germline V gene data show CDR1 as SNHLY and CDR2 as FYNNEI. The CDR3 spans 13 residues. V was shortened by 7 bases and J by 5 bases, with 13 bases between the two germline ends. This CDR3 is CASTGISRDTQYF. The CDR3 coding sequence is TGTGCCAGCACGGGGATATCTCGAGATACGCAGTATTTT.

This clone was found a few times. This chain joins TRBV7-2 and TRBJ1-2; D is ambiguous. V was cut by 3 bases and J by 8 bases, with 13 bases left in between. Germline-derived CDR1 and CDR2 are SGHTA and FQGNSA. This CDR3 is built from 13 residues. CDR3: CASSFAIQRGYTF. As DNA, the CDR3 is TGTGCCAGCAGCTTTGCGATCCAACGAGGCTACACCTTC. Full variable domain (missing parts from reference TRBV7-2 and TRBJ1-2): GAGVSQSPSNKVTEKGKDVELRCDPISGHTALYWYRQSLGQGLEFLIYFQGNSAPDKSGLPSDRFSAERTGGSVSTLTIQRTQQEDSAVYLCASSFAIQRGYTFGSGTRLTVV.

The rearrangement links TRBV4-2 to TRBJ2-7, with 10 nucleotides matching TRBD2. Germline CDR1 LGHNA, CDR2 YNFKEQ. This CDR3 contains 15 residues. V lost 4 bases to trimming and J lost 2 bases; unmatched junction nucleotides: 5. In DNA, the CDR3 is TGTGCCAGCAGCCGGGAGCGGGGGGGCCCCTACGAGCAGTACTTC. As protein: CASSRERGGPYEQYF.

The J gene is TRBJ2-5, the V gene TRBV7-6; 11 bases are shared with TRBD1. The V gene end was trimmed by 5 bases and the J gene end by 5 bases; junction bases not matched to a gene: 7. The length of the CDR3 is 15 residues. Germline V CDR1 and CDR2: SGHVS, FNYEAQ. The CDR3 loop reads CASSTGQGASETQYF. The CDR3 DNA follows: TGTGCCAGCAGCACCGGACAGGGGGCATCGGAGACCCAGTACTTC.

V usage is TRBV18 and J usage is TRBJ2-5, with unresolved D. The CDR3 consists of 14 residues. CDR1 KGHSH and CDR2 LQKENI come from the germline V gene. The ends were cut back, 3 bases at V and 0 bases at J, with 8 bases in the middle. The CDR3, as DNA: TGTGCCAGCTCACCGGGCAGGAACCAAGAGACCCAGTACTTC. Residues: CASSPGRNQETQYF. Variable domain in full (rest from reference TRBV18 and TRBJ2-5): NAGVMQNPRHLVRRRGQEARLRCSPMKGHSHVYWYRQLPEEGLKFMVYLQKENIIDESGMPKERFSAEFPKEGPSILRIQQVVRGDSAAYFCASSPGRNQETQYFGPGTRLLVL.